The subject of this entry is one T cell receptor (beta chain). Source study methods: The authors estimated nucleated cell counts from reference gene primer amplification. Method: immunoSEQ multiplex PCR; TCRdb's copy keeps in-frame clones and lacks some. V and J calls and clone size are copied from that table; D and trimming were computed from the DNA. The table shows tens of thousands of clones, with approximately 88% occurring only once. This entry comes from a study of blood T cell repertoires in COVID-19. In the study overall: Spain, Italy and the United States supplied samples that represented acute and convalescent COVID-19. Sources were T cells, B-cell-depleted T cells, or PBMCs; the material itself was cDNA or gDNA.

The V gene end was trimmed by 1 base and the J gene end by 8 bases; junction bases not matched to a gene: 5. Germline V gene sequence: CDR1 LGHDT, CDR2 YNNKEL (reference sequence). The CDR3 is made up of 15 amino acids. Sequencing was performed on peripheral blood. The gene calls are TRBV3-1 (or the pseudogene TRBV3-2) and TRBJ1-4; 9 bases match TRBD1. This receptor was obtained from a man at least 80 years old with active COVID-19. CDR3 loop: CASSQGTGVWEKLFF. The CDR3 region has the DNA TGTGCCAGCAGCCAAGGGACAGGGGTGTGGGAAAAACTGTTTTTT.